This is a list of T cell receptor beta chains from one sample in a study of T-cell reconstitution after alpha-beta-depleted transplantation in children. In TCRdb, the PCR reads were re-called with MiXCR into one record per CDR3 protein. Of 190,000 or so distinct CDR3 sequences listed, around 6.8% are singletons. This material consisted of PBMCs from the stem cell graft donor, taken from the stem cell graft. These receptors were taken from a human donor who donated a stem cell graft to a child with Wiskott-Aldrich syndrome. The CDR3 runs from the conserved cysteine through the conserved F or W. D genes are given only for firm matches. A row's size may be missing; if present it is once, few, many or a size class.

D,size,J,V,DNA,CDR3
.,.,TRBJ1-1,TRBV12-3/TRBV12-4,TGTGCCAGCATTGACCGGGACCCACACGGAGAAGCTTTCTTT,CASIDRDPHGEAFF
.,many,TRBJ1-5,TRBV5-1,TGCGCCAGCAGCGCCACAGGCAGTTCAAATCAGCCCCAGCATTTT,CASSATGSSNQPQHF
.,many,TRBJ1-3,TRBV12-3/TRBV12-4,TGTGCCAGCACTACCTACGAGGGAGGCACCATATATTTT,CASTTYEGGTIYF
.,many,TRBJ2-1,TRBV5-1,TGCGCCAGCAGCTTGGACGTTACAATGAGCAGTTCCTTC,CASSLDVTMSSSF
TRBD1,many,TRBJ2-5,TRBV2,TGTGCCAGCAGTGGTACGGGACAGGGAGAGACCCAGTACTTC,CASSGTGQGETQYF
.,many,TRBJ1-2,TRBV5-6,TGTGCCAGCAGCTTGGGACAGGTGACTTATGGCTACACCTTC,CASSLGQVTYGYTF
.,.,TRBJ1-2,TRBV7-2,TGTGCCAGCAGCTTAGCAGGGTACGATGGCTACACCTTC,CASSLAGYDGYTF
.,many,TRBJ2-2,TRBV29-1,TGCAGCGTTGAAGATCCCGGGGAGCTGTTTTTT,CSVEDPGELFF
TRBD2,many,TRBJ2-2,TRBV25-1,TGTGCCAGCAGTAGAGCGGGGGACACCGGGGAGCTGTTTTTT,CASSRAGDTGELFF
TRBD2,many,TRBJ2-1,TRBV29-1,TGCAGCGACCTAGCGGGAGGACTGGATGAGCAGTTCTTC,CSDLAGGLDEQFF
.,many,TRBJ2-1,TRBV14,TGTGCCAGCAGCCAAGTGCTCACAACCATCTACAATGAGCAGTTCTTC,CASSQVLTTIYNEQFF
.,many,TRBJ1-3,TRBV20-1,TGCAGTGCTAGGGCTATGAGTGCACCGGGAAACACCATATATTTT,CSARAMSAPGNTIYF
.,many,TRBJ1-1,TRBV9,TGTGCCAGCAGCCCGCGGACCTTAGGGACTGAAGCTTTCTTT,CASSPRTLGTEAFF
.,many,TRBJ2-2,TRBV6-5,TGTGCCAGCAGTTACTCAACAGGGGAGGTACACGGGGAGCTGTTTTTT,CASSYSTGEVHGELFF
.,many,TRBJ2-5,TRBV12-3/TRBV12-4,TGTGCCAGCAGTCGACAGGCGTGGGAGACCCAGTACTTC,CASSRQAWETQYF
TRBD2,.,TRBJ2-1,TRBV25-1,TGTGCCAGCAGGGAGCGGGAGGGCCAGTTCTTC,CASREREGQFF
.,many,TRBJ1-5,TRBV12-3/TRBV12-4,TGTGCCAGCAGTTCCGGGGGGGGCAATCAGCCCCAGCATTTT,CASSSGGGNQPQHF
TRBD1,many,TRBJ1-1,TRBV18,TGTGCCAGCTCACAGACCAGGGGGCTGGGCACTGAAGCTTTCTTT,CASSQTRGLGTEAFF
.,few,TRBJ1-5,TRBV19,TGTGCCAGTAGTATAGATTTATCGGATCAGCCCCAGCATTTT,CASSIDLSDQPQHF
.,few,TRBJ2-3,TRBV5-1,TGCGCCAGCAGCTTGGTACTAGACTCAGATACGCAGTATTTT,CASSLVLDSDTQYF
.,few,TRBJ1-3,TRBV5-5,TGTGCCAGCAGCTTGCAGGGCTTCTCTGGAAACACCATATATTTT,CASSLQGFSGNTIYF
TRBD2,many,TRBJ2-3,TRBV6-5,TGTGCCAGCACTATAAGGACTAGCGGGGGTGATACGCAGTATTTT,CASTIRTSGGDTQYF
.,many,TRBJ2-7,TRBV5-1,TGCGCCAGCAGCCCCTGGACACAAATGTGGGAGCAGTACTTC,CASSPWTQMWEQYF
.,few,TRBJ2-1,TRBV4-1,TGCGCCAGCAGCCCTAAGGGGGAGGGCCTAAGGAATGAGCAGTTCTTC,CASSPKGEGLRNEQFF
TRBD1,many,TRBJ1-1,TRBV5-4,TGTGCCAGCAGCTCGGGACAGGGGATGACTTTCTTT,CASSSGQGMTFF
.,many,TRBJ1-2,TRBV25-1,TGTGCCAGCAGTCAAACCGGGACACCCCGCAGCTATGGCTACACCTTC,CASSQTGTPRSYGYTF
TRBD1,.,TRBJ2-1,TRBV5-1,TGCGCCAGCGGGACAGGGGGCTTCAGCTCCTACAATGAGCAGTTCTTC,CASGTGGFSSYNEQFF
TRBD1,many,TRBJ1-5,TRBV18,TGTGCCAGCTCACCTACAGGGGATGGCCAGCCCCAGCATTTT,CASSPTGDGQPQHF
.,many,TRBJ2-7,TRBV7-2,TGTGCCAGCAGCTTACGCCTAGGGATATTCTACGAGCAGTACTTC,CASSLRLGIFYEQYF
TRBD2,few,TRBJ2-3,TRBV18,TGTGCCAGCTCACTCTCCAGACTAGCGGGGTTCACAGATACGCAGTATTTT,CASSLSRLAGFTDTQYF
TRBD1,many,TRBJ2-5,TRBV20-1,TGCAGTGCTAGAGATAGGGGCCAAGGGGGCAAAGAGACCCAGTACTTC,CSARDRGQGGKETQYF
.,many,TRBJ2-1,TRBV25-1,TGTGCCAGCAGTGCTAGACAGGAGCAGTTCTTC,CASSARQEQFF
.,many,TRBJ2-1,TRBV12-3/TRBV12-4,TGTGCCAGCAGTTCACAGGGATTCAATGAGCAGTTCTTC,CASSSQGFNEQFF
.,many,TRBJ2-3,TRBV7-8,TGTGCCAGCAGCTTAGCGCCCGGATCGGGCACAGATACGCAGTATTTT,CASSLAPGSGTDTQYF
TRBD2,many,TRBJ2-1,TRBV9,TGTGCCAGCAGCATGGCTTCGGCGGGAGGGTACAATGAGCAGTTCTTC,CASSMASAGGYNEQFF
TRBD1,many,TRBJ2-2,TRBV10-2,TGCGCCACCTCCGGGACAGCATTCACCGGGGAGCTGTTTTTT,CATSGTAFTGELFF
.,many,TRBJ1-2,TRBV5-5,TGTGCCAGCAGCTTGCCTGCCAGGAGCGAGAGAAACTATGGCTACACCTTC,CASSLPARSERNYGYTF
.,.,TRBJ2-7,TRBV3-1,TGTGCCAGCAGCCCTGGGCCCCAGGCCGGCGAGCAGTACTTC,CASSPGPQAGEQYF
.,many,TRBJ1-3,TRBV20-1,TGCAGTGCTAGAGATATAGCAGGGGTGGGAAACACCATATATTTT,CSARDIAGVGNTIYF
.,many,TRBJ1-2,TRBV7-2,TGTGCCAGCAGCTTATTGGGGGGGGCTAACTATGGCTACACCTTC,CASSLLGGANYGYTF
.,many,TRBJ1-5,TRBV20-1,TGCAGTGCTTCCCCGGGTTGGGGGGATCAGCCCCAGCATTTT,CSASPGWGDQPQHF